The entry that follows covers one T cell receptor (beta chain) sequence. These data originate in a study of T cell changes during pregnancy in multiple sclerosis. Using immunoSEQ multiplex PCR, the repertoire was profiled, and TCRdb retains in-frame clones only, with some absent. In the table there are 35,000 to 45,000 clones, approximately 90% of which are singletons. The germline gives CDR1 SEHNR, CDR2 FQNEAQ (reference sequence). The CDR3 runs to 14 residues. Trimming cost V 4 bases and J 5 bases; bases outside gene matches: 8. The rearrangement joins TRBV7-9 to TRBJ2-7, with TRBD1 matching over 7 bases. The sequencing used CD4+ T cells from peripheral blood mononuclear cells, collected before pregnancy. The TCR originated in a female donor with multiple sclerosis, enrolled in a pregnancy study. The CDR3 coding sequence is TGTGCCAGCAGCTACAGGGGAAGTTTGGACGAGCAGTACTTC. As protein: CASSYRGSLDEQYF.